This TCR beta chain was sequenced during a study of shared clonotypes between healthy human individuals. The data were produced by immunoSEQ multiplex PCR, yet TCRdb's version contains in-frame clones alone and is incomplete. The table shows about 470,000 clones, with around 75% occurring only once. This CDR3 is 14 amino acids long. Between the trimmed V and J ends, which lost 4 bases and 5 bases, there was a span of 14 bases. Germline-derived CDR1 and CDR2 are MGHRA and YSYEKL. This clonotype originated in a woman aged 40 to 50 in good health. Some clones in this sample may be carry-over from other donors' samples. Sequencing was carried out using PBMCs. The J gene is TRBJ2-5, the V gene TRBV4-1; D not resolved. The CDR3: CASSRVSRLETQYF. CDR3 sequence (DNA): TGCGCCAGCAGCCGAGTCTCTAGGTTGGAGACCCAGTACTTC.